This paragraph covers one TCR beta chain sequence. The antigen is unknown. This sample stems from a study of T cells and Merkel cell carcinoma outcomes. CDR1 is SGHDT and CDR2 is YYEEEE in the germline V gene. The CDR3 consists of 14 residues. V lost 3 bases and J 8 bases, leaving 15 bases between the germline ends. Study outcomes and limitations: Merkel cell carcinoma outcomes were reportedly predicted by repertoire and T-cell density.

Assay used: immunoSEQ multiplex PCR; TCRdb lists only in-frame clones, some missing. Of 12,000 to 15,000 clones listed, just under 95% are singletons. Sequenced: tumor tissue from Merkel cell carcinoma. The TCR originated in a human donor with Merkel cell carcinoma. V and J are TRBV5-6 and TRBJ2-4; tentative D call: TRBD1 (6 bases). The CDR3 region is CASSYKTGYDIQYF. Written as DNA, the CDR3 is TGTGCCAGCAGCTACAAGACAGGCTATGACATTCAGTACTTC.